This entry describes one T cell receptor beta chain. Germline-derived CDR1 and CDR2 are SNHLY and FYNNEI. CDR3 length: 14 residues. V lost 4 bases to trimming and J lost 4 bases, with 11 bases between them. This sample stems from a study of T cell responses to AZD1222 COVID-19 vaccine. The data were produced by immunoSEQ multiplex PCR, yet TCRdb's version contains in-frame clones alone and is incomplete. The table has around 190,000 clones, around 88% seen once. Specimen: peripheral blood, collected 28 days after the second AZD1222 dose. This chain joins TRBV2 and TRBJ2-1, with D unresolved. The source is an adult who received the AZD1222 COVID-19 vaccine. The DNA for the CDR3 is TGTGCCAGCAGTGGCTCCAGGCTATACAATGAGCAGTTCTTC. Protein product: CASSGSRLYNEQFF.